Each of the 21 T cell receptor beta chains below was sequenced from the same sample in a study of blood T cells in healthy people across ages. A second PCR, run for roughly 6 to 11 cycles, used a sample-barcoded 5' primer plus a J-beta primer mix. Each CDR3 protein is one row after TCRdb ran MiXCR on the 5' RACE reads. The sample holds 600,000 to 850,000 distinct CDR3 sequences; roughly 25% are singletons and the top ten take roughly 9%. Separately, the same data were catalogued under a study of T cells of mothers and their children.

Sample: blood. The source of these receptors is a boy aged 5-17 years in good health.

The rearrangement joins TRBV7-2 to TRBJ2-1, with D possibly being TRBD2 (6 bases). Matching the DNA end better, TRBJ2-5 makes the J call doubtful. The CDR3 covers 15 residues. CDR1 is SGHTA, CDR2 FQGNSA, per germline. As DNA, the CDR3 is TGTGCCAGCAGCTTAGACGGTTCCGGGGGAGAGACCCAGTACTTC. Translated: CASSLDGSGGETQYF.

The rearrangement joins TRBV10-3 to TRBJ2-1, with D perhaps TRBD1 (6 bases). Near its end, the DNA agrees better with TRBJ2-7, so the J call may be wrong. From germline, CDR1 is ENHRY and CDR2 SYGVKD. There are 12 residues in the CDR3. CDR3: CAISDSWDKQYF. CDR3 nucleotide sequence: TGTGCCATCAGTGACAGTTGGGACAAGCAGTACTTC.

This clonotype was seen a handful of times. This sequence joins TRBV5-1 and TRBJ1-1; 7 nucleotides agree with TRBD1. Germline V gene sequence: CDR1 SGHRS, CDR2 YFSETQ. This CDR3 is 18 amino acids long. V was clipped by 3 bases and J by 0 bases; unmatched bases: 14. Here the CDR3 reads CASSSRKLSTGLNTEAFF. CDR3 nucleotides: TGCGCCAGCAGCTCGAGAAAATTATCGACAGGGCTGAACACTGAAGCTTTCTTT.

The chain has TRBV5-1 and TRBJ2-3; 8 nucleotides match TRBD2. With V trimmed by 0 bases and J by 3 bases, 9 bases remained unmatched. Germline loops: CDR1 SGHRS, CDR2 YFSETQ. The CDR3 runs 17 residues. CDR3 sequence: CASSLGVIGGGTDTQYF. CDR3 DNA sequence: TGCGCCAGCAGCTTGGGAGTAATTGGCGGGGGGACAGATACGCAGTATTTT.

The CDR3 is CASSPDFMNTEAFF. The DNA of the CDR3 is TGTGCCAGCAGCCCAGATTTCATGAACACTGAAGCTTTCTTT. The chain combines TRBV11-2 with TRBJ1-1; D gene unclear. The CDR3 loop spans 14 amino acids. Trimming removed 5 bases at V and 0 bases at J, with 10 bases between. The germline gives CDR1 SGHAT, CDR2 FQNNGV.

V usage is TRBV28 and J usage is TRBJ1-5; possible D gene TRBD1, 6 bases. The CDR3 contains 16 residues. The germline V gene has CDR1 MDHEN and CDR2 SYDVKM. V dropped 3 bases and J dropped 0 bases, with 12 bases sitting between them. For the CDR3, the DNA is TGTGCCAGCAGTTTTCGGGCAGGGGTTAGCAATCAGCCCCAGCATTTT. Its protein product is CASSFRAGVSNQPQHF.

This clonotype has a handful of counts. The V and J genes are TRBV5-1 and TRBJ1-6, with no clear D. The CDR3 is 14 residues long. CDR1 is SGHRS, CDR2 YFSETQ, per germline. Deletions cut 5 bases from V and 10 bases from J, with 16 bases between. The DNA for the CDR3 is TGCGCCAGCAGACCTGGGTTCTCGGGCTCACCCCTCCACTTT. It codes for CASRPGFSGSPLHF.

About this clonotype: One end of the junction varies from germline; a read error may be responsible. The gene calls are TRBV6-5 and TRBJ2-5; D gene uncertain. The CDR3 spans 15 residues. The V gene's germline CDR1 is MNHEY and CDR2 SVGAGI. The CDR3 DNA reads TGTGCCAGCAGTTACTCGTATGCGTACCAGGAGACCCAGTACTTC. This encodes CASSYSYAYQETQYF.

The rearrangement links TRBV9 to TRBJ2-3; D is perhaps TRBD1 or TRBD2 (5 bases each). Per the germline V gene, CDR1 is SGDLS and CDR2 is YYNGEE. Trimming shortened V by 0 bases and J by 6 bases, and 20 bases separated the two germline ends. The CDR3 sequence is 17 residues long. The CDR3 sequence: CASSVDGTATPEDTQYF. The CDR3 nucleotides read TGTGCCAGCAGCGTAGATGGGACGGCAACCCCTGAGGATACGCAGTATTTT. The whole variable domain, filled in from reference TRBV9 and TRBJ2-3, reads DSGVTQTPKHLITATGQRVTLRCSPRSGDLSVYWYQQSLDQGLQFLIQYYNGEERAKGNILERFSAQQFPDLHSELNLSSLELGDSALYFCASSVDGTATPEDTQYFGPGTRLTVL.

The genes are TRBV12-3 or TRBV12-4 and TRBJ1-4; the D gene is possibly TRBD1 (6 bases). The CDR3 has 15 residues. Between the trimmed V and J ends, which lost 3 bases and 8 bases, there was a span of 16 bases. The DNA of the CDR3 is TGTGCCAGCAGTTTCCTGGGGGCGCGAAGGGAAAAACTGTTTTTT. Translation: CASSFLGARREKLFF.

The chain joins TRBV7-2 to TRBJ2-7; 8 bases map to TRBD2. V lost 1 base and J lost 3; bases outside the gene matches: 11. This CDR3 has 17 amino acids. The germline CDR1 and CDR2 sequences are SGHTA and FQGNSA. CDR3 bases: TGTGCCAGCAGCTTAGGTGGAGGAACGGGAGGGGTCTACGAGCAGTACTTC. Its translation is CASSLGGGTGGVYEQYF.

The rearrangement uses TRBV12-3 or TRBV12-4 and TRBJ1-6; D gene uncertain. V lost 6 bases, J lost 10 bases, and 13 bases lay in between. There are 13 residues in the CDR3. CDR3 amino acids: CASSPTEDSPLHF. The CDR3 coding sequence is TGTGCCAGCAGCCCCACGGAGGACTCACCCCTCCACTTT.

This clonotype has only a few counts. The chain is built from TRBV7-9 and TRBJ2-7, with 7 positions matching TRBD1. J lost 2 bases, V lost 5 bases, and 6 bases had no gene match. Germline V gene sequence: CDR1 SEHNR, CDR2 FQNEAQ (reference sequence). The CDR3 is 14 amino acids. CDR3 in amino acids: CASSTRDSTYEQYF. CDR3 sequence (DNA): TGTGCCAGCAGCACCCGGGACAGTACCTACGAGCAGTACTTC.

This rearrangement joins TRBV9 to TRBJ2-5; the D gene is possibly TRBD2 (6 bases). CDR3 length: 15 amino acids. Germline assignment: CDR1 SGDLS and CDR2 YYNGEE. Trimming removed 4 bases from V and 5 bases from J, with 18 bases in between. The CDR3 DNA is TGTGCCAGCAGCTTTCAGGAGGGTTTGCGGGAGACCCAGTACTTC. Amino acids: CASSFQEGLRETQYF.

This sequence joins TRBV19 and TRBJ2-5, with no clear D. Judging by the DNA end, TRBJ2-1 fits better; the J call may be wrong. This CDR3 has 11 residues. Germline values: CDR1 LNHDA, CDR2 SQIVND (reference sequence). CDR3 residues: CATTHYNEQFF. For the CDR3, the DNA is TGTGCCACAACCCACTACAATGAGCAGTTCTTC.

The gene calls are TRBV27 and TRBJ1-2, with a possible D match to TRBD1 (5 bases). V lost 3 bases to trimming and J lost 8 bases, with 13 bases between them. The V gene's germline CDR1 is MNHEY and CDR2 SMNVEV (reference sequence). This CDR3 comprises 13 residues. CDR3 bases: TGTGCCAGCAGTTTTCCAGGGTGGGTCGGCTACACCTTC. Its translation: CASSFPGWVGYTF.

The gene calls are TRBV9 and TRBJ1-1; D remains ambiguous. Germline CDR1 is SGDLS and CDR2 is YYNGEE. The CDR3 has 13 amino acids. V was cut by 1 base and J by 0 bases, with 4 bases left in between. In nucleotides, the CDR3 is TGTGCCAGCAGCGTACGGATGAACACTGAAGCTTTCTTT. Translation gives CASSVRMNTEAFF.

This sequence joins TRBV29-1 and TRBJ2-7; no definite D call. This CDR3 has 13 residues. The V gene lost 4 bases and the J gene lost 2 bases, with 12 bases spanning the gap. Per germline, CDR1 SQVTM and CDR2 ANQGSEA. CDR3 residues: CSVGHRLTYEQYF. CDR3 coding DNA: TGCAGCGTTGGACACCGGTTGACCTACGAGCAGTACTTC.

This clonotype has just a few counts. The chain carries TRBV15 and TRBJ2-1; D gene unclear. With 2 bases removed from V and 5 bases from J, the gap between germline ends came to 7 bases. CDR3 length: 13 amino acids. The germline V gene has CDR1 LNHNV and CDR2 YYDKDF (reference sequence). CDR3 DNA: TGTGCCACCAGCAGACCGCCGGACAATGAGCAGTTCTTC. The encoded protein is CATSRPPDNEQFF.

The chain is built from TRBV12-5 and TRBJ1-2; TRBD1 aligns across 10 bases. This CDR3 has 16 amino acids. The V and J ends lost 3 bases and 8 bases, in that order; junction bases with no gene match: 12. Germline V gene data show CDR1 as LGHNT and CDR2 as FRNRAP. CDR3 sequence: CASGFDTSGTGEGYTF. CDR3 coding DNA: TGTGCTAGTGGTTTTGATACGTCCGGGACAGGGGAAGGCTACACCTTC.

The chain combines TRBV2 with TRBJ2-7, with 8 nucleotides matching TRBD1. The V segment lost 6 bases and the J segment 1 base; nucleotides outside the gene matches: 5. This CDR3 spans 14 amino acids. CDR1 and CDR2 (germline): SNHLY, FYNNEI. CDR3 residues: CASRAGTGSYEQYF. The CDR3 region has the DNA TGTGCCAGCAGGGCCGGGACAGGTTCCTACGAGCAGTACTTC.